This T cell receptor (beta chain) is drawn from a study of control samples from healthy donors and cancer patients. Some clones are missing from TCRdb's copy, which holds only in-frame ones; the method was immunoSEQ multiplex PCR. The table records around 250,000 clones, about four fifths of them present only once. This CDR3 region has 13 residues. Trimming took 7 bases from V and 2 from J, leaving 9 bases between them. CDR1 and CDR2 (germline): MNHEY, SVGAGI. The receptor comes from an older woman with lung cancer. The chain links TRBV6-5 to TRBJ1-3, with D possibly TRBD1 on 5 matching bases. Sequenced: PBMCs. CDR3 region: CASKQGAGNTIYF. CDR3 DNA: TGTGCCAGCAAGCAAGGGGCTGGAAACACCATATATTTT.